This is a list of T cell receptor beta chains from one sample in a study of post-analysis software for immune sequencing data. TCRdb processed the PCR reads anew with MiXCR; each CDR3 protein has one entry. The profile shows about 560,000 distinct CDR3 sequences, around 47% of them singletons. The sample was blood. These receptors came from a girl aged 5-17 years with multiple sclerosis. CDR3s include the opening cysteine and the closing phenylalanine or tryptophan. A D gene is named only where the DNA matches it firmly. Rows may omit the clone size; those that give it use once, few, many or a size class.

J	D	size	V	CDR3	DNA
TRBJ2-3	NA	few	TRBV12-3/TRBV12-4	CASSLVGSITDTQYF	TGTGCCAGCAGTTTGGTCGGCAGTATCACAGATACGCAGTATTTT
TRBJ2-5	NA	NA	TRBV10-3	CAISVEKAQETQYF	TGTGCCATCAGTGTTGAGAAGGCGCAAGAGACCCAGTACTTC
TRBJ2-3	NA	NA	TRBV7-9	CASSLDYGTQYF	TGTGCCAGCAGCTTAGACTATGGTACGCAGTATTTT
TRBJ1-5	TRBD1	NA	TRBV7-9	CASSLGQASGQPQHF	TGTGCCAGCAGCTTGGGACAGGCGTCCGGCCAGCCCCAGCATTTT
TRBJ2-6	TRBD1	NA	TRBV7-2	CASSLGGTGFSGANVLTF	TGTGCCAGCAGCTTAGGGGGGACAGGGTTCTCTGGGGCCAACGTCCTGACTTTC
TRBJ2-5	NA	NA	TRBV12-3/TRBV12-4	CASSTATWGETQYF	TGTGCCAGCAGTACCGCGACGTGGGGTGAGACCCAGTACTTC
TRBJ1-2	TRBD1	few	TRBV20-1	CSARGGPNYGYTF	TGCAGTGCGAGAGGGGGCCCTAACTATGGCTACACCTTC
TRBJ2-5	TRBD1	few	TRBV12-3/TRBV12-4	CASSLAPGTESGETQYF	TGTGCCAGCAGTTTAGCTCCCGGGACAGAAAGTGGAGAGACCCAGTACTTC
TRBJ1-2	NA	NA	TRBV7-2	CASSLDGRGLGYTF	TGTGCCAGCAGCTTAGATGGGAGAGGGCTCGGCTACACCTTC
TRBJ2-7	NA	few	TRBV20-1	CSASWGESYEQYF	TGCAGTGCTAGCTGGGGAGAGTCCTACGAGCAGTACTTC
TRBJ2-5	NA	NA	TRBV13	CASSAPGRIEETQYF	TGTGCCAGCAGCGCACCGGGAAGGATTGAAGAGACCCAGTACTTC
TRBJ2-7	TRBD2	NA	TRBV5-1	CASSLTIRLAGGALSYEQYF	TGCGCCAGCAGCTTGACGATCCGACTAGCGGGAGGGGCCCTCTCCTACGAGCAGTACTTC
TRBJ2-5	NA	NA	TRBV5-6	CASSLERREETQYF	TGTGCCAGCAGCTTGGAAAGACGCGAAGAGACCCAGTACTTC
TRBJ2-2	TRBD1	few	TRBV27	CASDPGGAGMGELFF	TGTGCCAGCGATCCAGGGGGCGCGGGTATGGGGGAGCTGTTTTTT
TRBJ2-1	TRBD2	NA	TRBV20-1	CSASLGTSGEVNGQFF	TGCAGTGCTAGCCTGGGGACTAGCGGGGAAGTGAATGGGCAGTTCTTC
TRBJ2-1	NA	few	TRBV9	CASSVGRDNEQFF	TGTGCCAGCAGCGTAGGGCGGGACAATGAGCAGTTCTTC
TRBJ2-4	NA	NA	TRBV11-3	CASSLGERVTAKNIQYF	TGTGCCAGCAGCTTGGGTGAACGAGTTACAGCCAAAAACATTCAGTACTTC
TRBJ2-7	NA	few	TRBV7-9	CASSLGVTETYEQYF	TGTGCCAGCAGCTTAGGTGTGACGGAAACCTACGAGCAGTACTTC
TRBJ2-7	NA	NA	TRBV5-1	CASSLAGRRSYEQYF	TGCGCCAGCAGCTTGGCCGGACGCCGGTCCTACGAGCAGTACTTC
TRBJ2-3	NA	few	TRBV29-1	CSVARQESTDTQYF	TGCAGCGTCGCACGACAGGAGAGCACAGATACGCAGTATTTT
TRBJ2-7	NA	NA	TRBV5-6	CASSLGTAFRSYEQYF	TGTGCCAGCAGCTTGGGGACGGCTTTCCGTTCCTACGAGCAGTACTTC
TRBJ2-1	TRBD2	NA	TRBV12-3/TRBV12-4	CASSPSLAGDYNEQFF	TGTGCCAGCAGTCCCTCACTAGCGGGAGACTACAATGAGCAGTTCTTC
TRBJ2-3	NA	NA	TRBV5-1	CASSVGLQGGDTQYF	TGCGCCAGCAGCGTGGGACTCCAAGGTGGGGATACGCAGTATTTT
TRBJ2-7	NA	NA	TRBV5-1	CASSLDPSGYEQYF	TGCGCCAGCAGCTTGGATCCAAGCGGGTACGAGCAGTACTTC
TRBJ2-5	TRBD2	few	TRBV4-2	CASSQGGLEETQYF	TGTGCCAGCAGCCAGGGGGGACTAGAAGAGACCCAGTACTTC
TRBJ2-7	TRBD2	NA	TRBV20-1	CSATSGGPPYEQYF	TGCAGTGCTACAAGCGGGGGGCCCCCCTACGAGCAGTACTTC
TRBJ2-1	NA	NA	TRBV20-1	CSASRTGWDYNEQFF	TGCAGTGCTAGTAGAACAGGGTGGGATTACAATGAGCAGTTCTTC
TRBJ2-7	TRBD1	NA	TRBV6-5	CANKTGGARDEQYF	TGTGCCAACAAGACAGGGGGCGCTCGGGACGAGCAGTACTTC
TRBJ2-7	NA	NA	TRBV9	CASSVTPGDEQYF	TGTGCCAGCAGCGTAACCCCGGGGGACGAGCAGTACTTC
TRBJ2-7	NA	NA	TRBV7-8	CASSPQTDIYEQYF	TGTGCCAGCAGCCCGCAGACAGATATCTACGAGCAGTACTTC
TRBJ2-3	TRBD1	NA	TRBV7-2	CASGDSGGDTQYF	TGTGCCAGCGGGGACAGCGGAGGAGATACGCAGTATTTT
TRBJ2-7	TRBD1	few	TRBV5-5	CASSARQGASEQYF	TGTGCCAGCAGCGCGCGACAGGGTGCGAGCGAGCAGTACTTC
TRBJ2-1	NA	NA	TRBV3-1	CASSQGPGQFF	TGTGCCAGCAGCCAAGGTCCAGGGCAGTTCTTC
TRBJ1-3	NA	NA	TRBV20-1	CSAHTGPGNTIYF	TGCAGTGCCCATACAGGGCCAGGAAACACCATATATTTT
TRBJ2-1	NA	NA	TRBV5-1	CASSLTGVQAYNEQFF	TGCGCCAGCAGCTTAACCGGGGTGCAGGCCTACAATGAGCAGTTCTTC
TRBJ2-6	TRBD2	NA	TRBV12-3/TRBV12-4	CASSFSSGGSNSGANVLTF	TGTGCCAGCAGTTTCAGTAGCGGGGGTTCGAACTCTGGGGCCAACGTCCTGACTTTC
TRBJ2-7	TRBD2	few	TRBV3-1	CASSPVGGITYEQYF	TGTGCCAGCAGCCCGGTGGGGGGGATCACCTACGAGCAGTACTTC
TRBJ2-1	TRBD1	NA	TRBV7-8	CASSSRTGGLYNEQFF	TGTGCCAGCAGCTCCCGGACAGGGGGCCTTTACAATGAGCAGTTCTTC
TRBJ2-1	TRBD2	NA	TRBV27	CASSLILGGRAVGDEQFF	TGTGCCAGCAGTTTAATCCTCGGCGGGAGGGCTGTTGGGGATGAGCAGTTCTTC
TRBJ1-1	TRBD1	NA	TRBV20-1	CSARKGASRNTEAFF	TGCAGTGCTAGAAAGGGGGCGTCGAGAAACACTGAAGCTTTCTTT
TRBJ1-2	NA	NA	TRBV6-4	CASSDGYTHYGYTF	TGTGCCAGCAGTGACGGGTACACGCACTATGGCTACACCTTC
TRBJ2-7	TRBD1	NA	TRBV5-1	CASSLVRRQGASSYEQYF	TGCGCCAGCAGCTTGGTGAGGCGACAGGGGGCGAGCTCCTACGAGCAGTACTTC
TRBJ1-2	TRBD1	NA	TRBV5-1	CASSPQGQGVYGYTF	TGCGCCAGCAGCCCGCAAGGACAGGGGGTCTATGGCTACACCTTC
TRBJ2-5	NA	NA	TRBV7-6	CASSLLTGIGETQYF	TGTGCCAGCAGCTTATTAACAGGGATCGGGGAGACCCAGTACTTC
TRBJ2-3	NA	once	TRBV5-1	CASSLPGLSTDTQYF	TGCGCCAGCAGCTTACCGGGGCTAAGCACAGATACGCAGTATTTT
TRBJ1-2	NA	few	TRBV25-1	CASTEGSRSYGYTF	TGTGCCAGCACCGAAGGCTCTAGGAGCTATGGCTACACCTTC
TRBJ2-1	TRBD1	NA	TRBV15	CATSLLVGTGVNEQFF	TGTGCCACCAGCCTTCTCGTCGGGACAGGGGTCAATGAGCAGTTCTTC
TRBJ1-2	NA	NA	TRBV12-3/TRBV12-4	CASSSGGAGVEGYTF	TGTGCCAGCAGTTCGGGGGGGGCAGGAGTCGAAGGCTACACCTTC
TRBJ1-1	NA	once	TRBV12-3/TRBV12-4	CASSLGFQAFF	TGTGCCAGCAGTTTGGGCTTCCAGGCTTTCTTT
TRBJ1-2	NA	few	TRBV29-1	CSVVEDAYGYTF	TGCAGCGTTGTTGAGGATGCTTATGGCTACACCTTC
TRBJ1-5	NA	NA	TRBV12-3/TRBV12-4	CASSSRRGYSNQPQHF	TGTGCCAGCAGTTCCAGGCGAGGATATAGCAATCAGCCCCAGCATTTT